These T cell receptor beta chains were read from a single sample in a study of control samples from healthy donors and cancer patients. Profiled with immunoSEQ multiplex PCR; TCRdb holds only in-frame clones, not every one. The sample includes about 57,000 clones, roughly 90% of them seen just once. Sequenced material: PBMCs. These receptors were obtained from a man aged 25-40 years with colorectal cancer. Each CDR3 is given with its conserved first and last residue. Fields, in order: D gene, V gene, clone size, J gene, CDR3 DNA, CDR3 protein. A D gene is named only where the DNA matches it firmly. Not all rows give a size; the values are once, few, many and, for expanded clones, a class.

d_call: -
v_call: TRBV9
clone_size: -
j_call: TRBJ2-7
cdr3_nt: TGTGCCAGCAGCGTAGCAGGGACCTCCTACGAGCAGTACTTC
cdr3_aa: CASSVAGTSYEQYF

d_call: -
v_call: TRBV9
clone_size: -
j_call: TRBJ2-1
cdr3_nt: TGTGCCAGCAGCCCCCGACCGCGCAATGAGCAGTTCTTC
cdr3_aa: CASSPRPRNEQFF

d_call: -
v_call: TRBV5-6
clone_size: -
j_call: TRBJ2-2
cdr3_nt: TGTGCCAGCAGCTTTAGGGGGAAAACCGGGGAGCTGTTTTTT
cdr3_aa: CASSFRGKTGELFF

d_call: TRBD1
v_call: TRBV4-2
clone_size: -
j_call: TRBJ1-6
cdr3_nt: TGTGCCAGCAGCCCCCAGGGGGCCTCCTATAATTCACCCCTCCACTTT
cdr3_aa: CASSPQGASYNSPLHF

d_call: -
v_call: TRBV19
clone_size: -
j_call: TRBJ2-7
cdr3_nt: TGTGCCAGTAGTATAGCGGCTGCAGGGAGCACCTACGAGCAGTACTTC
cdr3_aa: CASSIAAAGSTYEQYF

d_call: -
v_call: TRBV6-5
clone_size: -
j_call: TRBJ2-6
cdr3_nt: TGTGCCAGCAGTTACTCTAGACTCCCTGGGGCCAACGTCCTGACTTTC
cdr3_aa: CASSYSRLPGANVLTF

d_call: TRBD1
v_call: TRBV6-5
clone_size: -
j_call: TRBJ1-5
cdr3_nt: TGTGCCAGCAACGGACAGGGCGGTCAGCCCCAGCATTTT
cdr3_aa: CASNGQGGQPQHF

d_call: TRBD1
v_call: TRBV20-1
clone_size: -
j_call: TRBJ2-7
cdr3_nt: TGCAGTGCTAGTGACGGCGGGGGGACAGGGGCGTACGAGCAGTACTTC
cdr3_aa: CSASDGGGTGAYEQYF

d_call: -
v_call: TRBV6-5
clone_size: -
j_call: TRBJ1-2
cdr3_nt: TGTGCCGCGAAGGGTATATTACCCTATGGCTACACCTTC
cdr3_aa: CAAKGILPYGYTF

d_call: TRBD2
v_call: TRBV11-2
clone_size: -
j_call: TRBJ2-7
cdr3_nt: TGTGCCAGCAGCAAACTAGCGGGGGGCTACGAGCAGTACTTC
cdr3_aa: CASSKLAGGYEQYF

d_call: TRBD2
v_call: TRBV5-1
clone_size: once
j_call: TRBJ2-3
cdr3_nt: TGCGCCAGCAGCCCCGGGGGACTAGCGGGGGCCCTGGAAGATACGCAGTATTTT
cdr3_aa: CASSPGGLAGALEDTQYF

d_call: TRBD1
v_call: TRBV3-1/TRBV3-2
clone_size: once
j_call: TRBJ2-7
cdr3_nt: TGTGCCAGCAGCCATTCCGGGACAGGGCGCTACGAGCAGTACTTC
cdr3_aa: CASSHSGTGRYEQYF

d_call: -
v_call: TRBV25-1
clone_size: -
j_call: TRBJ1-1
cdr3_nt: TGTGCCAGCAGTGACCCTCCGGGGGGGGCTTTCTTT
cdr3_aa: CASSDPPGGAFF

d_call: -
v_call: TRBV30
clone_size: -
j_call: TRBJ1-2
cdr3_nt: TGTGCCTGGAGTGTTGGGATCTGGGGCTACACCTTC
cdr3_aa: CAWSVGIWGYTF

d_call: -
v_call: TRBV30
clone_size: -
j_call: TRBJ1-3
cdr3_nt: TGTGCCTGGGGCTCCGAGGACCTTGGAAACACCATATATTTT
cdr3_aa: CAWGSEDLGNTIYF

d_call: TRBD1
v_call: TRBV3-1/TRBV3-2
clone_size: -
j_call: TRBJ1-1
cdr3_nt: TGTGCCAGCAGCCAAGGCGAAGGACAGGCACTACTCACTGAAGCTTTCTTT
cdr3_aa: CASSQGEGQALLTEAFF

d_call: -
v_call: TRBV5-1
clone_size: -
j_call: TRBJ2-5
cdr3_nt: TGCGCCAGCAGCCCTCTAAGGGGGGGCGATCAGGAGACCCAGTACTTC
cdr3_aa: CASSPLRGGDQETQYF

d_call: TRBD1
v_call: TRBV4-3
clone_size: -
j_call: TRBJ2-2
cdr3_nt: TGCGCCAGCAGCCAACGGGACAGGGATGCCGGGGAGCTGTTTTTT
cdr3_aa: CASSQRDRDAGELFF

d_call: TRBD2
v_call: TRBV6-2/TRBV6-3
clone_size: -
j_call: TRBJ2-3
cdr3_nt: TGTGCCAGCAGTCATCCTATCCGACTAGCGGGGTTGACAGATACGCAGTATTTT
cdr3_aa: CASSHPIRLAGLTDTQYF

d_call: -
v_call: TRBV18
clone_size: -
j_call: TRBJ2-1
cdr3_nt: TGTGCCAGCTCTCCCGGGGGGCTAACCTACAATGAGCAGTTCTTC
cdr3_aa: CASSPGGLTYNEQFF

d_call: -
v_call: TRBV4-3
clone_size: once
j_call: TRBJ2-6
cdr3_nt: TGCGCCAGCAGCCAAGGCGCAGGAAGCTCTGGGGCCAACGTCCTGACTTTC
cdr3_aa: CASSQGAGSSGANVLTF

d_call: -
v_call: TRBV3-1/TRBV3-2
clone_size: -
j_call: TRBJ1-6
cdr3_nt: TGTGCCAGCAGCCAAGATAAGGGGGTAATTTCACCCCTCCACTTT
cdr3_aa: CASSQDKGVISPLHF

d_call: -
v_call: TRBV7-8
clone_size: -
j_call: TRBJ2-3
cdr3_nt: TGTGCCCTCAAGGGAGGGGGCCAAGATACGCAGTATTTT
cdr3_aa: CALKGGGQDTQYF

d_call: -
v_call: TRBV30
clone_size: -
j_call: TRBJ2-5
cdr3_nt: TGTGCCTGGAGTGTAAGGCCAGGGAGGAAGACCCAGTACTTC
cdr3_aa: CAWSVRPGRKTQYF

d_call: TRBD2
v_call: TRBV14
clone_size: -
j_call: TRBJ2-3
cdr3_nt: TGTGCCACCGCGCTAGCGGGGGCCACAGATACGCAGTATTTT
cdr3_aa: CATALAGATDTQYF

d_call: -
v_call: TRBV19
clone_size: -
j_call: TRBJ1-1
cdr3_nt: TGTGCCAGTAGTCTACCGACCCCGGTCACTGAAGCTTTCTTT
cdr3_aa: CASSLPTPVTEAFF

d_call: -
v_call: TRBV5-1
clone_size: -
j_call: TRBJ2-6
cdr3_nt: TGCGCCAGCAGCACCACAGGGATCGCTGGGGCCAACGTCCTGACTTTC
cdr3_aa: CASSTTGIAGANVLTF

d_call: TRBD1
v_call: TRBV7-8
clone_size: -
j_call: TRBJ1-1
cdr3_nt: TGTGCCAGCAGCTTAGCCCGGACAGGGACCAACACTGAAGCTTTCTTT
cdr3_aa: CASSLARTGTNTEAFF

d_call: -
v_call: TRBV5-8
clone_size: -
j_call: TRBJ1-5
cdr3_nt: TGTGCCAGCAGCTTGAGAGTAGACAGTGCCAATCAGCCCCAGCATTTT
cdr3_aa: CASSLRVDSANQPQHF

d_call: TRBD1
v_call: TRBV29-1
clone_size: -
j_call: TRBJ1-1
cdr3_nt: TGCAGCGTTGGACAGGGACCCAACACTGAAGCTTTCTTT
cdr3_aa: CSVGQGPNTEAFF

d_call: -
v_call: TRBV6-1
clone_size: once
j_call: TRBJ1-6
cdr3_nt: TGTGCCAGCAGTGATCGGGGGGCCCAATCACCCCTCCACTTT
cdr3_aa: CASSDRGAQSPLHF

d_call: TRBD1
v_call: TRBV5-1
clone_size: -
j_call: TRBJ1-1
cdr3_nt: TGCGCCAGCTCAGGGGGCCGTGGGTACACTGAAGCTTTCTTT
cdr3_aa: CASSGGRGYTEAFF

d_call: -
v_call: TRBV7-8
clone_size: -
j_call: TRBJ2-3
cdr3_nt: TGTGCCAGCAGCTCGGCAGATACGCAGTATTTT
cdr3_aa: CASSSADTQYF

d_call: TRBD2
v_call: TRBV6-6
clone_size: -
j_call: TRBJ2-3
cdr3_nt: TGTGCCAGCAGTTACCCTCGGGGGACTATCACAGATACGCAGTATTTT
cdr3_aa: CASSYPRGTITDTQYF

d_call: TRBD1
v_call: TRBV6-5
clone_size: -
j_call: TRBJ1-3
cdr3_nt: TGTGCCAGCAGTTACGGGGGACAGGGGAGAGACACCATATATTTT
cdr3_aa: CASSYGGQGRDTIYF

d_call: -
v_call: TRBV29-1
clone_size: -
j_call: TRBJ1-3
cdr3_nt: TGCAGCGTGCGCTCCGGGGTGAGCTCTGGAAACACCATATATTTT
cdr3_aa: CSVRSGVSSGNTIYF

d_call: TRBD2
v_call: TRBV7-2
clone_size: -
j_call: TRBJ2-7
cdr3_nt: TGTGCCAGCAGCTTAGGTACTAGCGGGGGGACCCACTCCTACGAGCAGTACTTC
cdr3_aa: CASSLGTSGGTHSYEQYF

d_call: -
v_call: TRBV7-6
clone_size: -
j_call: TRBJ1-4
cdr3_nt: TGTGCCAGCAGTTTTGGGCCGAATGAAAAACTGTTTTTT
cdr3_aa: CASSFGPNEKLFF

d_call: -
v_call: TRBV14
clone_size: -
j_call: TRBJ1-1
cdr3_nt: TGTGCCAGCAGCCAGCATTTAAGAGGCTCACCGGAGGGAACTGAAGCTTTCTTT
cdr3_aa: CASSQHLRGSPEGTEAFF

d_call: -
v_call: TRBV19
clone_size: -
j_call: TRBJ1-5
cdr3_nt: TGTGCCACAAAACCTGACAGAGAGGGTTGGCCCCAGCATTTT
cdr3_aa: CATKPDREGWPQHF

d_call: -
v_call: TRBV6-4
clone_size: -
j_call: TRBJ2-3
cdr3_nt: TGTGCCAGCAGCGACCGACCCAGCACAGATACGCAGTATTTT
cdr3_aa: CASSDRPSTDTQYF